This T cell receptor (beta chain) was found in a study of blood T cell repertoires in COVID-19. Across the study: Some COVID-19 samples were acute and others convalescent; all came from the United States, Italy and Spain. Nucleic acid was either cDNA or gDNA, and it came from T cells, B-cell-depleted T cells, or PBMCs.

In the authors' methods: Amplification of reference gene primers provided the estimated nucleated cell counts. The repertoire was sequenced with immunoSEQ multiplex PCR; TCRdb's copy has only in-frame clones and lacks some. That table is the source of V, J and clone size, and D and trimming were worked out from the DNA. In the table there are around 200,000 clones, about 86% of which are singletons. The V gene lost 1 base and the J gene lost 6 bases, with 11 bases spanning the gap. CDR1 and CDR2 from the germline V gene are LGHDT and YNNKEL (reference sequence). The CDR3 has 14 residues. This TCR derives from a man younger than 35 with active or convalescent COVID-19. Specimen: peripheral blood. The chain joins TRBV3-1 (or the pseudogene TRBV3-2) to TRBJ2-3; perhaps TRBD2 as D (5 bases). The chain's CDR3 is CASSQATGVDTQYF. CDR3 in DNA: TGTGCCAGCAGCCAAGCGACCGGGGTTGATACGCAGTATTTT.